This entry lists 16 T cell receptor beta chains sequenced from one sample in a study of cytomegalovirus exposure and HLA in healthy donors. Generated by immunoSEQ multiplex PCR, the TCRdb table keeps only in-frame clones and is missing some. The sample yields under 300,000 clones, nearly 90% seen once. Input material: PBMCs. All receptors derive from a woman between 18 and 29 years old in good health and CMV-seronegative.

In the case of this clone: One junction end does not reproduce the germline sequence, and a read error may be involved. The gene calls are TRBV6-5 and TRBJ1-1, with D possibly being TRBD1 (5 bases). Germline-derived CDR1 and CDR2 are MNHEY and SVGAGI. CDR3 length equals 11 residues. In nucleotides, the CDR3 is TGTGCCAGCAGTTACAAAGCAGGGTCCCTCTTT. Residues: CASSYKAGSLF.

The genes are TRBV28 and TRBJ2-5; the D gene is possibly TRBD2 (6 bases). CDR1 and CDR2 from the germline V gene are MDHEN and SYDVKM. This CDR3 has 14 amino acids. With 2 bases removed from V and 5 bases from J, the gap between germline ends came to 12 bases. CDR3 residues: CASSLGGTRETQYF. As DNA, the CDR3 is TGTGCCAGCAGTTTAGGGGGGACCAGGGAGACCCAGTACTTC.

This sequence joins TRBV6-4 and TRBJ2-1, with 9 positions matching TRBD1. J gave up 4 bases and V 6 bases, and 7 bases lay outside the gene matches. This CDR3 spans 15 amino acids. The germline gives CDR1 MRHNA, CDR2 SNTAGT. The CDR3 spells CASSNRDRVYNEQFF. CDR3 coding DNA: TGTGCCAGCAGCAACCGGGACAGGGTTTACAATGAGCAGTTCTTC.

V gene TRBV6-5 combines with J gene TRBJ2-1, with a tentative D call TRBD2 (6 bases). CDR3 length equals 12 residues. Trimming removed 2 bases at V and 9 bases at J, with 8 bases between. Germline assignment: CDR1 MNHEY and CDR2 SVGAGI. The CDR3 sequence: CASSYGGAEQFF. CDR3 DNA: TGTGCCAGCAGTTACGGAGGGGCTGAGCAGTTCTTC.

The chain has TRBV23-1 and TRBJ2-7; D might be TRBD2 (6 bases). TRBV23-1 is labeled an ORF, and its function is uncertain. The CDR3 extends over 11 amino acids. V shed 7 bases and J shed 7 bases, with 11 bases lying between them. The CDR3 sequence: CASIGGYEQYV. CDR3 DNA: TGCGCCAGCATTGGGGGGTATGAGCAGTACGTC.

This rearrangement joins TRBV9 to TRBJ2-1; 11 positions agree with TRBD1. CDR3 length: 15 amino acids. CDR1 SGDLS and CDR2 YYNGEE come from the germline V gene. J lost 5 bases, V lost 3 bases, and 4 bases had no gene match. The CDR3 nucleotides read TGTGCCAGCAGCGCGGGACAGGGGGGGCACAATGAGCAGTTCTTC. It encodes CASSAGQGGHNEQFF.

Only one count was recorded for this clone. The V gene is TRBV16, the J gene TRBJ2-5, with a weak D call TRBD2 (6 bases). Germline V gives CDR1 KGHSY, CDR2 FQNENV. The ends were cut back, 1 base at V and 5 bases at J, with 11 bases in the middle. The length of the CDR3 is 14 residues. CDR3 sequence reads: CASSQYTGEETQYF. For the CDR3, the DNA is TGTGCCAGCAGCCAATATACGGGGGAGGAGACCCAGTACTTC.

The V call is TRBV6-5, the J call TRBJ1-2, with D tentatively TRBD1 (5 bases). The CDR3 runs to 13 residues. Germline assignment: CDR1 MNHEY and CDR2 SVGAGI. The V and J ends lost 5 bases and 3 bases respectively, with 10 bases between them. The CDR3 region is CASSTGHHYGYTF. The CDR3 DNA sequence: TGTGCCAGCAGTACTGGACATCACTATGGCTACACCTTC.

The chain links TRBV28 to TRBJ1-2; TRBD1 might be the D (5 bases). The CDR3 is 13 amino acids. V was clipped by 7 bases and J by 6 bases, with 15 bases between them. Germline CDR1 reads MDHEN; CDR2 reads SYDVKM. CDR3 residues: CASIFRGGDGYTF. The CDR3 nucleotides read TGTGCCAGCATATTCCGGGGAGGGGATGGCTACACCTTC.

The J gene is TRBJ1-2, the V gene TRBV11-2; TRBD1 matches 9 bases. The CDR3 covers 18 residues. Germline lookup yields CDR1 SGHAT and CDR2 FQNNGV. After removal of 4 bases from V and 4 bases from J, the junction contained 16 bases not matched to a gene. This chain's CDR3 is CASSSAGTGSLALYGYTF. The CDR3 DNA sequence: TGTGCCAGCAGCTCAGCCGGGACAGGGTCCCTTGCCCTCTATGGCTACACCTTC.

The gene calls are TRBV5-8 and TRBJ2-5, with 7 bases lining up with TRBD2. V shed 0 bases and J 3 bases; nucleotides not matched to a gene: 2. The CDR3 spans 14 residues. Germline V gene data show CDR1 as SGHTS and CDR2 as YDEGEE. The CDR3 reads CASSLEREEETQYF. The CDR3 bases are TGTGCCAGCAGCTTGGAGCGGGAAGAAGAGACCCAGTACTTC.

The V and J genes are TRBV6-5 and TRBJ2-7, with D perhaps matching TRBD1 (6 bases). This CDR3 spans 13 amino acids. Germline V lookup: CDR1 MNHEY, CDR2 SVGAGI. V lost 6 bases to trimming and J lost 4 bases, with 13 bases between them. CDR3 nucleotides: TGTGCCAGCAGACCTCAGGGGCGGTACGAGCAGTACGTC. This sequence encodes CASRPQGRYEQYV.

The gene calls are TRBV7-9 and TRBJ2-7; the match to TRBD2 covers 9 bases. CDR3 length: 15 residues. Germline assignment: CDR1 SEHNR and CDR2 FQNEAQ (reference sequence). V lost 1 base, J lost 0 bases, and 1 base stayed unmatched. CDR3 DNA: TGTGCCAGCAGCTTAGGCGGGGGGGCCTCCTACGAGCAGTACTTC. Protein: CASSLGGGASYEQYF.

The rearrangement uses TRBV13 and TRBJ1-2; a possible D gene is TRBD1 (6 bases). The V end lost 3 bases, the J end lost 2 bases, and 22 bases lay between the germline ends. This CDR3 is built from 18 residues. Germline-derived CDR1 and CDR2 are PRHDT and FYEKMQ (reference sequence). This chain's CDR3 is CASSFSGAGDSRNYGYTF. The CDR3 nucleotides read TGTGCCAGCAGCTTCAGCGGGGCAGGGGATTCGAGGAACTATGGCTACACCTTC.

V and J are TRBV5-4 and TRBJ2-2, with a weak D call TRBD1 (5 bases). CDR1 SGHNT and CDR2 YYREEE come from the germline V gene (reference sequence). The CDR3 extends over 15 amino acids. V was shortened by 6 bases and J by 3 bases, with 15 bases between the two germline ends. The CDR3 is CASTPGAYYTGELFF. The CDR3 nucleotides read TGTGCCAGCACCCCTGGGGCCTACTACACCGGGGAGCTGTTTTTT.

The CDR3 spells CASSLRVGVNTEAFF. The DNA for the CDR3 is TGTGCCAGCAGCTTACGGGTAGGGGTGAACACTGAAGCTTTCTTT. This chain joins TRBV7-8 and TRBJ1-1; TRBD1 might be the D (5 bases). The CDR3 spans 15 residues. The V end lost 2 bases, the J end lost 0 bases, and 10 bases lay between the germline ends. Germline CDR1 and CDR2: SGHVS and FQNEAQ.